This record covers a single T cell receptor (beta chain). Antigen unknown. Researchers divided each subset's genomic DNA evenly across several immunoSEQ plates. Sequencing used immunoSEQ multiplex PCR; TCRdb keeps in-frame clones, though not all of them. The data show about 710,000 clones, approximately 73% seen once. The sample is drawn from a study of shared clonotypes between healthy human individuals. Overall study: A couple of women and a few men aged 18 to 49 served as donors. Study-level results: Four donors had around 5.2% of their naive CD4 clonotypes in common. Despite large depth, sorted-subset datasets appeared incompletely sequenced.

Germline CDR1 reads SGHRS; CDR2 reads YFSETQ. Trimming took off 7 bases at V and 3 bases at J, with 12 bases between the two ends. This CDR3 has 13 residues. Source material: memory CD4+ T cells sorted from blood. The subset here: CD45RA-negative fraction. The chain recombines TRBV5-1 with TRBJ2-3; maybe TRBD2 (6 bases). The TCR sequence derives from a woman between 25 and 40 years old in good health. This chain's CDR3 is CASHPGVTDTQYF. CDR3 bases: TGCGCCAGCCACCCGGGGGTTACAGATACGCAGTATTTT.